The rows below give T cell receptor beta chains drawn from one sample of a study of cytomegalovirus exposure and HLA in healthy donors. The assay was immunoSEQ multiplex PCR, and TCRdb's table has in-frame clones only and misses some. The sample yields over 100,000 clones, nearly 65% seen once. The sample comprised PBMCs. Receptors originate from a human donor in good health. Both conserved end residues are part of each CDR3.

J: TRBJ1-2; V: TRBV7-9; CDR3: CASSLGLTADGYTF
J: TRBJ1-2; V: TRBV7-9; CDR3: CASSPGSGVESYGYTF
J: TRBJ2-4; V: TRBV6-5; CDR3: CASSYSGRGDIQYF
J: TRBJ2-7; V: TRBV19; CDR3: CASSIEGQGYEQYF
J: TRBJ1-5; V: TRBV6-1; CDR3: CASSERRDSYSNQPQHF
J: TRBJ2-7; V: TRBV4-1; CDR3: CASSQDPGQVYEQYF
J: TRBJ1-2; V: TRBV5-1; CDR3: CASSPTVQYGYTF
J: TRBJ1-5; V: TRBV19; CDR3: CASSIGAGGRQPQHF
J: TRBJ2-2; V: TRBV25-1; CDR3: CASKREDVAGELFF
J: TRBJ2-5; V: TRBV5-1; CDR3: CASSFPGRGETQYF
J: TRBJ2-2; V: TRBV7-9; CDR3: CASSSRQGRAHTGELFF
J: TRBJ2-7; V: TRBV6-1; CDR3: CASSTGTYEQYF
J: TRBJ1-6; V: TRBV6-5; CDR3: CASRDPGQGNSPLHF
J: TRBJ1-1; V: TRBV19; CDR3: CASRDRGLYTEAFF
J: TRBJ2-7; V: TRBV15; CDR3: CATSRGRREQYF
J: TRBJ2-7; V: TRBV7-6; CDR3: CASSLGPDYEQYF
J: TRBJ2-2; V: TRBV6-6; CDR3: CASRENRGNTGELFF
J: TRBJ1-2; V: TRBV6-5; CDR3: CASLGGAGRGYTF
J: TRBJ2-1; V: TRBV5-6; CDR3: CASSGSDRVSYNEQFF
J: TRBJ1-3; V: TRBV28; CDR3: CASSLTWDYASKGGNTIYF
J: TRBJ1-1; V: TRBV4-1; CDR3: CASSQRQGNTEAFF
J: TRBJ2-7; V: TRBV27; CDR3: CASSPQGHFEQYF
J: TRBJ1-2; V: TRBV6-1; CDR3: CASSWSGGNYGYTF
J: TRBJ2-5; V: TRBV21-1; CDR3: CASKGQGKYF
J: TRBJ1-2; V: TRBV5-4; CDR3: CASSLGQGLSGYTF
J: TRBJ2-1; V: TRBV18; CDR3: CASSKTLAGHNEQFF
J: TRBJ1-3; V: TRBV5-1; CDR3: CASSLQGAAGNTIYF
J: TRBJ2-2; V: TRBV27; CDR3: CASSPRGLAGELFF
J: TRBJ1-2; V: TRBV5-1; CDR3: CASSLMFGDSYGYTF
J: TRBJ1-2; V: TRBV11-2; CDR3: CASSFQGSGGYTF
J: TRBJ2-1; V: TRBV27; CDR3: CASSLYPQGSQYREQFF
J: TRBJ1-4; V: TRBV14; CDR3: CASSHDRGRREKLFF
J: TRBJ2-1; V: TRBV7-9; CDR3: CASSYGLAGGDEQFF
J: TRBJ2-1; V: TRBV5-1; CDR3: CASMRTSGRSSYNEQFF
J: TRBJ2-5; V: TRBV27; CDR3: CASSPDRGPSETQYF
J: TRBJ2-5; V: TRBV28; CDR3: CASIKETQYF
J: -; V: TRBV29-1; CDR3: CSVVLAGVEQYF
J: TRBJ2-5; V: TRBV5-4; CDR3: CASSTVGLARSKGQETQYF
J: TRBJ1-1; V: TRBV10-3; CDR3: CAIRTTTGGTGRTEAFF
J: TRBJ1-6; V: TRBV30; CDR3: CAWSFGQGYSPLHF
J: TRBJ1-3; V: TRBV5-1; CDR3: CASSLAPFSSSGNTIYF
J: TRBJ2-3; V: TRBV28; CDR3: CASSLAGGYGTDTQYF
J: TRBJ2-1; V: TRBV5-8; CDR3: CASSREAGSLNEQFF
J: TRBJ2-7; V: TRBV10-3; CDR3: CATGASITSGSSYEQYF
J: TRBJ2-1; V: TRBV2; CDR3: CASSDVRTSGAEQFF
J: TRBJ2-7; V: TRBV6-1; CDR3: CASSGDRGYEQYF